The sequence of this T cell receptor beta chain was determined in a study of lymphopenia after photon versus proton radiotherapy. Study results and caveats: Relative stability marked proton patients; photon patients lost diversity and naive cells.

With respect to this clone: Its antigen is unidentified.

V was clipped by 2 bases and J by 8 bases, with 15 bases between them. The CDR3 contains 14 residues. The V gene's germline CDR1 is SGHTA and CDR2 FQGNSA. TCRdb's table, derived via immunoSEQ multiplex PCR, lists solely in-frame clones and lacks some. The sample has 30,000 to 35,000 clones, 89% seen once; the top ten hold 6.5% to 8%. This receptor was obtained from a woman between 70 and 85 years old with pancreatic cancer. Some clones in this sample may be carry-over from other donors' samples. The chain combines TRBV7-2 with TRBJ1-2; D is unresolved. The sample in question was peripheral blood, obtained from a patient treated with proton-based radiotherapy. CDR3 sequence: CASSLQTGGRGYTF. CDR3 DNA: TGTGCCAGCAGCTTACAGACGGGAGGTAGGGGCTACACCTTC.